Given below is one T cell receptor beta chain in context. The antigen is unknown. TCR beta CDR3 sequences were amplified from RNA transcripts. TCR CDR3 regions were first amplified by RT-PCR with HTBI primers. TCRdb reprocessed the multiplex PCR reads with MiXCR, giving one entry per CDR3 protein. Of some 150,000 distinct CDR3 sequences listed, more than 20% are singletons. V lost 4 bases, J lost 0 bases, and 10 bases lay in between. Germline assignment: CDR1 LNHDA and CDR2 SQIVND (reference sequence). This CDR3 spans 16 amino acids. These data come from a study of T cells in Graves' hyperthyroidism and ophthalmopathy. Criteria for exclusion of patients were uncontrolled infection, other autoimmune disease, pregnancy or lactation. Broader study findings: Peripheral blood also featured most of the thyroid clonotypes expanded above 0.001.

This chain joins TRBV19 and TRBJ2-6; possibly TRBD1 for D (6 bases). The TCR comes from a woman aged 45-60 years with Graves' hyperthyroidism that later progressed to Graves' ophthalmopathy. The specimen was blood. The CDR3 DNA reads TGTGCCAGTAGTACGACAGGTTTCTCTGGGGCCAACGTCCTGACTTTC. Its protein product is CASSTTGFSGANVLTF.